The 11 T cell receptor beta chains below all came from one sample that was sequenced in a study of T cells after yellow fever vaccination. Each CDR3 protein is one row after TCRdb ran MiXCR on the 5' RACE reads. The sample holds roughly 500,000 distinct CDR3 sequences, about a fifth seen once. The source material was PBMCs, sampled 15 days after the yellow fever booster vaccination. The receptors derive from a man younger than 40 who received the YFV17D yellow fever vaccine.

V usage is TRBV28 and J usage is TRBJ2-7; D ambiguous. The CDR3 runs 15 residues. V dropped 7 bases and J dropped 2 bases, with 18 bases sitting between them. Germline CDR1 MDHEN, CDR2 SYDVKM. In DNA, the CDR3 is TGTGCCAGCACCGCGCAAGTACGGCGGCCCTACGAGCAGTACTTC. It encodes CASTAQVRRPYEQYF.

This clonotype was seen a handful of times. The gene calls are TRBV6-5 and TRBJ1-2; 9 bases are shared with TRBD1. CDR1 is MNHEY, CDR2 SVGAGI, per germline. The CDR3 extends over 12 amino acids. V trimming: 8 bases; J trimming: 3 bases; junction bases outside the gene matches: 1. The CDR3 region is CASRTGDYGYTF. As DNA, the CDR3 is TGTGCCAGCCGGACAGGGGACTATGGCTACACCTTC.

There are a few counts of this clonotype. The genes are TRBV27 and TRBJ1-2; D gene ambiguous. The V gene's germline CDR1 is MNHEY and CDR2 SMNVEV (reference sequence). The V gene lost 2 bases and the J gene lost 7 bases, with 14 bases spanning the gap. The CDR3 contains 14 residues. The CDR3 bases are TGTGCCAGCAGTTTACAACGGACGGACCGTGGCTACACCTTC. Amino acid sequence: CASSLQRTDRGYTF.

In its sample, this clonotype was seen once. V usage is TRBV10-3 and J usage is TRBJ2-5, with D possibly TRBD2 on 5 matching bases. Looked up from germline, CDR1 is ENHRY and CDR2 is SYGVKD. The V end lost 0 bases, the J end lost 1 base, and 12 bases lay between the germline ends. The CDR3 covers 16 residues. The CDR3 is CAISESRGQVQETQYF. In DNA, the CDR3 is TGTGCCATCAGTGAGTCAAGAGGGCAGGTCCAAGAGACCCAGTACTTC.

This clonotype was found a few times. This chain connects TRBV20-1 to TRBJ2-1; 9 bases are a match to TRBD2. After removal of 8 bases from V and 5 bases from J, the junction contained 7 bases not matched to a gene. CDR1 and CDR2 (germline): DFQATT, SNEGSKA (reference sequence). The CDR3 length is 13 residues. The CDR3 spells CSTNSGGNNEQFF. The CDR3 DNA is TGCAGTACTAATAGCGGGGGAAACAATGAGCAGTTCTTC.

The chain carries TRBV7-2 and TRBJ1-2, with 7 positions matching TRBD1. The germline V gene has CDR1 SGHTA and CDR2 FQGNSA. This CDR3 has 13 amino acids. With V trimmed by 3 bases and J by 7 bases, 5 bases remained unmatched. CDR3 protein: CASSFLRQGGYTF. The CDR3 nucleotides read TGTGCCAGCAGCTTTCTTCGACAGGGTGGCTACACCTTC.

This clonotype was found a few times. V and J are TRBV27 and TRBJ2-2; D unresolved. Trimming took off 1 base at V and 2 bases at J, with 11 bases between the two ends. The CDR3 contains 16 residues. Germline assignment: CDR1 MNHEY and CDR2 SMNVEV (reference sequence). Here the CDR3 reads CASSLYPDFNTGELFF. Here the CDR3 DNA reads TGTGCCAGCAGTTTATATCCAGATTTCAACACCGGGGAGCTGTTTTTT.

For the CDR3, the DNA is TGCAGTGCTCCTAGACCCCGAGGGAGGGCCGACGAGCAGTACTTC. This gives the protein CSAPRPRGRADEQYF. This rearrangement joins TRBV20-1 to TRBJ2-7, with 7 bases lining up with TRBD2. Unmatched junction bases numbered 15, after V lost 5 bases and J lost 5 bases. Germline CDR1 is DFQATT and CDR2 is SNEGSKA (reference sequence). CDR3 length: 15 amino acids.

Only a few counts were recorded for this clonotype. The chain recombines TRBV12-3 or TRBV12-4 with TRBJ2-7; no firm D call. The CDR3 extends over 13 amino acids. Trimming left V 6 bases short and J 2 bases short, with 11 bases between. CDR3 nucleotides: TGTGCCAGCAGCCTCCAGTCCGCCTACGAGCAGTACTTC. Translating it yields CASSLQSAYEQYF.

The chain couples TRBV20-1 to TRBJ2-3, with 9 bases matching TRBD1. The V gene end was trimmed by 4 bases and the J gene end by 6 bases; junction bases not matched to a gene: 14. This CDR3 comprises 16 residues. From germline, CDR1 is DFQATT and CDR2 SNEGSKA (reference sequence). The DNA for the CDR3 is TGCAGTGCTACCTACCTCCGGGACAGGGTCGTGGATACGCAGTATTTT. Amino acid sequence: CSATYLRDRVVDTQYF.

This clonotype has more than one count but fewer than ten. The chain uses TRBV11-2 and TRBJ1-5, with 8 nucleotides matching TRBD1. In germline, CDR1 is SGHAT, CDR2 FQNNGV. The CDR3 has 15 amino acids. V lost 3 bases to trimming and J lost 7 bases; unmatched junction nucleotides: 8. The DNA for the CDR3 is TGTGCCAGCAGCTTCCAAACAGGGGGAGGCCAGCCCCAGCATTTT. Amino acid sequence: CASSFQTGGGQPQHF.